These 32 T cell receptor beta chains came from one sample sequenced in a study of blood T cell repertoires in COVID-19. Profiling relied on immunoSEQ multiplex PCR, and the TCRdb table lists in-frame clones only, not all of them. The data show around 45,000 clones, roughly 86% seen once. Source material: peripheral blood. These receptor sequences come from a man between 60 and 75 years old with active or convalescent COVID-19.

V and J are TRBV6-5 and TRBJ2-7, with D possibly being TRBD1 (5 bases). The CDR3 loop spans 13 amino acids. Germline CDR1 reads MNHEY; CDR2 reads SVGAGI. Trimming took 10 bases from V and 6 from J, leaving 19 bases between them. The CDR3: CATSTALFGEQYF. The CDR3 DNA sequence: TGTGCCACTTCGACAGCGTTGTTCGGCGAGCAGTACTTC.

The chain is built from TRBV24-1 and TRBJ1-6; unclear D gene. Germline CDR1 KGHDR, CDR2 SFDVKD. Deletions cut 6 bases from V and 6 bases from J, with 11 bases between. This CDR3 is 14 amino acids long. The CDR3 is CATSLDYPNSPLHF. The CDR3 DNA is TGTGCCACCAGTTTAGACTATCCTAATTCACCCCTCCACTTT.

The V gene is TRBV5-6, the J gene TRBJ2-3; TRBD1 aligns across 10 bases. This CDR3 spans 15 amino acids. CDR1 and CDR2 from the germline V gene are SGHDT and YYEEEE. After removal of 4 bases from V and 3 bases from J, the junction contained 5 bases not matched to a gene. CDR3 loop: CASSPGTGETDTQYF. The CDR3 bases are TGTGCCAGCAGCCCCGGGACAGGGGAAACAGATACGCAGTATTTT.

Concerning this clone: The identical CDR3 is also encoded by other nucleotide sequences in the sample. V usage is TRBV7-9 and J usage is TRBJ1-5, with D perhaps TRBD1 (5 bases). Germline-derived CDR1 and CDR2 are SEHNR and FQNEAQ (reference sequence). Trimming cost V 2 bases and J 2 bases, with 7 bases left between them. There are 14 residues in the CDR3. The CDR3 here is CASSLKGGNQPQHF. The CDR3 coding sequence is TGTGCCAGCAGCTTAAAAGGGGGCAATCAGCCCCAGCATTTT.

The chain carries TRBV28 and TRBJ1-1; D gene unclear. Trimming left V 8 bases short and J 5 bases short, with 12 bases between. Germline CDR1 and CDR2: MDHEN and SYDVKM. The CDR3 is 12 amino acids. The CDR3 DNA follows: TGTGCCAGCCGGGAAGCTGGGACTGAAGCTTTCTTT. This translates into CASREAGTEAFF.

J is TRBJ1-2 and V is TRBV7-9; no firm D call. Germline lookup yields CDR1 SEHNR and CDR2 FQNEAQ (reference sequence). V lost 3 bases and J lost 4, with 9 bases in between. CDR3 length: 13 residues. CDR3 bases: TGTGCCAGCAGCTTTGGCCCTTCCTATGGCTACACCTTC. Protein: CASSFGPSYGYTF.

V is TRBV11-2 and J is TRBJ2-5; 8 bases agree with TRBD1. CDR1 SGHAT and CDR2 FQNNGV come from the germline V gene. This CDR3 is 15 amino acids long. The junction had 4 bases not matched to a gene; V was cut back by 1 base and J by 3 bases. The CDR3 DNA sequence: TGTGCCAGCAGCTTAGCCAGGGGGCTTGAAGAGACCCAGTACTTC. Protein: CASSLARGLEETQYF. Variable domain in full (rest from reference TRBV11-2 and TRBJ2-5): EAGVAQSPRYKIIEKRQSVAFWCNPISGHATLYWYQQILGQGPKLLIQFQNNGVVDDSQLPKDRFSAERLKGVDSTLKIQPAKLEDSAVYLCASSLARGLEETQYFGPGTRLLVL.

The chain has TRBV7-6 and TRBJ1-6, with D perhaps TRBD1 (6 bases). Germline V gene lookup returns CDR1 SGHVS and CDR2 FNYEAQ. The CDR3 has 15 amino acids. V dropped 1 base and J dropped 9 bases, with 13 bases sitting between them. The CDR3 sequence: CASSLGPGEGSPLHF. The CDR3 region has the DNA TGTGCCAGCAGCTTAGGACCAGGGGAGGGTTCACCCCTCCACTTT.

This clone appeared once. The chain employs TRBV29-1 and TRBJ1-1; 8 bases match TRBD1. The length of the CDR3 is 19 residues. Trimming took 3 bases from V and 6 from J; bases not matched to a gene: 24. Germline V gene lookup returns CDR1 SQVTM and CDR2 ANQGSEA. This CDR3 reads CSVEEDRAIVLKVGPEAFF. The CDR3 bases are TGCAGCGTTGAGGAGGACAGGGCCATCGTTTTGAAAGTGGGGCCTGAAGCTTTCTTT.

This chain links TRBV28 with TRBJ1-4; no reliable D call. Germline V gives CDR1 MDHEN, CDR2 SYDVKM. The CDR3 spans 12 residues. V was cut by 6 bases and J by 8 bases, with 10 bases left in between. In nucleotides, the CDR3 is TGTGCCAGCAGACGGACGGGGGAAAAACTGTTTTTT. This gives the protein CASRRTGEKLFF.

V usage is TRBV7-9 and J usage is TRBJ2-6; possible D gene TRBD1, 5 bases. V lost 3 bases, J lost 0 bases, and 12 bases lay in between. The V gene's germline CDR1 is SEHNR and CDR2 FQNEAQ (reference sequence). This CDR3 contains 17 residues. The CDR3: CASSLTAIRSGANVLTF. CDR3 sequence (DNA): TGTGCCAGCAGCTTGACAGCCATCCGCTCTGGGGCCAACGTCCTGACTTTC.

This chain uses TRBV5-5 with TRBJ1-1, with D possibly TRBD1 on 5 matching bases. The CDR3 has 14 residues. Germline V gives CDR1 SGHKS, CDR2 YYEKEE (reference sequence). V lost 3 bases to trimming and J lost 3 bases, with 12 bases between them. The CDR3 nucleotides read TGTGCCAGCAGCTCCGGTGCCAGGGACACTGAAGCTTTCTTT. It is translated as CASSSGARDTEAFF.

The V and J genes are TRBV3-1 (or the pseudogene TRBV3-2) and TRBJ2-5; no reliable D call. There are 12 residues in the CDR3. The V gene's germline CDR1 is LGHDT and CDR2 YNNKEL (reference sequence). V gave up 4 bases and J gave up 4 bases, with 7 bases separating them. The CDR3: CASSPPGETQYF. CDR3 coding DNA: TGTGCCAGCAGCCCCCCAGGAGAGACCCAGTACTTC.

CDR3: CASSADSFGTDTQYF. In DNA, the CDR3 is TGTGCCAGCAGCGCCGACTCCTTCGGCACAGATACGCAGTATTTT. The genes are TRBV5-6 and TRBJ2-3; D not resolved. The V end lost 4 bases, the J end lost 1 base, and 13 bases lay between the germline ends. The CDR3 has 15 amino acids. Germline CDR1 and CDR2: SGHDT and YYEEEE.

The J gene is TRBJ1-4, the V gene TRBV5-1, with a tentative D call TRBD1 (5 bases). Germline V gene lookup returns CDR1 SGHRS and CDR2 YFSETQ. CDR3 length: 15 amino acids. V lost 3 bases, J lost 4 bases, and 13 bases lay in between. CDR3 nucleotides: TGCGCCAGCAGCTCTACAGGTGCCCTTAATGAAAAACTGTTTTTT. This codes for CASSSTGALNEKLFF.

This rearrangement joins TRBV30 to TRBJ2-2; 8 bases map to TRBD1. V shed 3 bases and J 1 base; nucleotides not matched to a gene: 7. Looked up from germline, CDR1 is GTSNPN and CDR2 is SVGIG (reference sequence). The CDR3 is made up of 16 amino acids. Here the CDR3 DNA reads TGTGCCTGGAGGCTCCCCGGGACAGGGAACACCGGGGAGCTGTTTTTT. This codes for CAWRLPGTGNTGELFF.

The CDR3 DNA sequence: TGTGCCAGCAGCCTTCGAGGGGGAGCCGGGACTGAAGCTTTCTTT. This encodes CASSLRGGAGTEAFF. The gene calls are TRBV11-3 and TRBJ1-1; the D gene is possibly TRBD1 (6 bases). Germline V gene sequence: CDR1 SGHNT, CDR2 YENEEA. The CDR3 has 15 amino acids. The V end lost 5 bases, the J end lost 5 bases, and 18 bases lay between the germline ends.

CDR3 nucleotides: TGTGCCAGCAGCGTAGTGAATACGGGGACTGAAGCTTTCTTT. This gives the protein CASSVVNTGTEAFF. The rearrangement uses TRBV9 and TRBJ1-1, with unresolved D. The CDR3 totals 14 residues. Germline values: CDR1 SGDLS, CDR2 YYNGEE. The V and J ends lost 0 bases and 5 bases respectively, with 11 bases between them.

The genes are TRBV7-3 and TRBJ2-2, with 7 bases that match TRBD2. V shed 2 bases, J shed 6 bases, and the junction held 6 bases outside the gene matches. The CDR3 extends over 15 amino acids. Per germline, CDR1 SGHTA and CDR2 FQGTGA. CDR3 sequence reads: CASSLLGGGAGELFF. The DNA of the CDR3 is TGTGCCAGCAGCTTATTGGGCGGGGGAGCCGGGGAGCTGTTTTTT.

The chain is built from TRBV7-9 and TRBJ2-5; 7 bases map to TRBD1. The CDR3 is made up of 15 amino acids. The V segment lost 0 bases and the J segment 2 bases; nucleotides outside the gene matches: 3. CDR1 is SEHNR and CDR2 is FQNEAQ in the germline V gene (reference sequence). The CDR3 spells CASSLAMGQQETQYF. The CDR3 DNA sequence: TGTGCCAGCAGCTTAGCGATGGGACAGCAAGAGACCCAGTACTTC.

The CDR3 spells CASRETGLFEQFF. The CDR3 DNA reads TGTGCCAGCAGGGAAACAGGATTGTTTGAGCAGTTCTTC. The chain joins TRBV12-3 or TRBV12-4 to TRBJ2-1; TRBD1 is a possible D gene (5 bases). Trimming took off 6 bases at V and 9 bases at J, with 15 bases between the two ends. The CDR3 is 13 amino acids.

The chain links TRBV7-9 to TRBJ1-1; D gene unclear. This CDR3 comprises 13 residues. Germline assignment: CDR1 SEHNR and CDR2 FQNEAQ (reference sequence). Trimming removed 3 bases at V and 0 bases at J, with 5 bases between. The CDR3, as DNA: TGTGCCAGCAGCTTTTCGGTGAACACTGAAGCTTTCTTT. Amino acids: CASSFSVNTEAFF. The entire variable domain, with the rest obtained from reference TRBV7-9 and TRBJ1-1, is as follows: DTGVSQNPRHKITKRGQNVTFRCDPISEHNRLYWYRQTLGQGPEFLTYFQNEAQLEKSRLLSDRFSAERPKGSFSTLEIQRTEQGDSAMYLCASSFSVNTEAFFGQGTRLTVV.

V and J are TRBV9 and TRBJ2-2, with 10 bases aligning to TRBD2. The CDR3 totals 18 residues. Germline values: CDR1 SGDLS, CDR2 YYNGEE. V dropped 4 bases and J dropped 7; count of bases not matched to a gene: 16. The CDR3 here is CASSPWGSGGTWDGELFF. CDR3 coding DNA: TGTGCCAGCAGCCCCTGGGGTAGCGGGGGGACCTGGGACGGGGAGCTGTTTTTT.

V usage is TRBV7-2 and J usage is TRBJ2-7, with 14 bases that match TRBD2. The CDR3 has 15 amino acids. CDR1 is SGHTA, CDR2 FQGNSA, per germline. V lost 4 bases to trimming and J lost 2 bases; unmatched junction nucleotides: 1. This CDR3 reads CASSWGLAGAYEQYF. The CDR3 DNA reads TGTGCCAGCAGCTGGGGACTAGCGGGGGCCTACGAGCAGTACTTC.

This clone showed up just a few times. The chain uses TRBV4-1 and TRBJ1-1; 7 bases map to TRBD1. Per germline, CDR1 MGHRA and CDR2 YSYEKL. The ends lost 0 bases at V and 2 bases at J; junction bases unmatched: 12. CDR3 length: 18 amino acids. CDR3 in amino acids: CASSQEWWGRQGNTEAFF. CDR3 in DNA: TGCGCCAGCAGCCAAGAGTGGTGGGGCCGACAGGGTAACACTGAAGCTTTCTTT.

The chain has TRBV20-1 and TRBJ1-2; D remains ambiguous. The length of the CDR3 is 13 residues. With 3 bases removed from V and 0 bases from J, the gap between germline ends came to 8 bases. Germline CDR1 reads DFQATT; CDR2 reads SNEGSKA (reference sequence). The CDR3 loop reads CSASTGSNYGYTF. The CDR3 DNA reads TGCAGTGCTAGTACCGGTTCTAACTATGGCTACACCTTC.

The chain has TRBV7-2 and TRBJ1-2; D gene ambiguous. Per germline, CDR1 SGHTA and CDR2 FQGNSA. Trimming left V 6 bases short and J 5 bases short, with 13 bases between. The CDR3 covers 13 residues. CDR3 loop: CASRPGWEYGYTF. CDR3 nucleotides: TGTGCCAGCAGGCCGGGATGGGAGTATGGCTACACCTTC.

This sequence joins TRBV11-3 and TRBJ2-5, with D unclear. Between the trimmed V and J ends, which lost 5 bases and 5 bases, there was a span of 12 bases. CDR3 size: 13 residues. Germline V CDR1 and CDR2: SGHNT, YENEEA. The CDR3: CASSPPGQETQYF. Here the CDR3 DNA reads TGTGCCAGCAGCCCACCTGGTCAGGAGACCCAGTACTTC.

This chain connects TRBV2 to TRBJ1-5; no definite D call. Germline CDR1 and CDR2: SNHLY and FYNNEI. V lost 6 bases and J 0 bases, leaving 3 bases between the germline ends. CDR3 length: 12 amino acids. CDR3 DNA sequence: TGTGCCAGCAGGGCTAGCAATCAGCCCCAGCATTTT. Translation: CASRASNQPQHF. Looking up the rest from reference TRBV2 and TRBJ1-5 gives the full variable domain: EPEVTQTPSHQVTQMGQEVILRCVPISNHLYFYWYRQILGQKVEFLVSFYNNEISEKSEIFDDQFSVERPDGSNFTLKIRSTKLEDSAMYFCASRASNQPQHFGDGTRLSIL.

The chain recombines TRBV9 with TRBJ2-7; perhaps TRBD2 as D (6 bases). CDR1 and CDR2 (germline): SGDLS, YYNGEE. V was clipped by 0 bases and J by 9 bases, with 22 bases between them. The CDR3 is made up of 16 amino acids. CDR3 loop: CASSVGRWGRLEGQYF. CDR3 nucleotide sequence: TGTGCCAGCAGCGTAGGAAGGTGGGGCCGCCTGGAGGGGCAGTACTTC.

The V gene is TRBV10-1, the J gene TRBJ2-7, with D possibly matching TRBD2 (5 bases). The germline V and J ends were trimmed by 9 bases and 5 bases, with 17 bases remaining between them. The germline V gene has CDR1 WNHNN and CDR2 SYGVQD (reference sequence). CDR3 length: 13 residues. The CDR3 sequence is CASPSRGGDEQYF. The CDR3 bases are TGCGCCAGTCCGTCCCGGGGTGGGGACGAGCAGTACTTC.

In its sample, this clone was seen a few times. The rearrangement uses TRBV10-3 and TRBJ1-1; D is unresolved. Trimming took off 2 bases at V and 1 base at J, with 8 bases between the two ends. Germline V CDR1 and CDR2: ENHRY, SYGVKD. The CDR3 has 14 amino acids. The CDR3 DNA sequence: TGTGCCATCAGTGAGGGGCGGGAGAACACTGAAGCTTTCTTT. It encodes CAISEGRENTEAFF.